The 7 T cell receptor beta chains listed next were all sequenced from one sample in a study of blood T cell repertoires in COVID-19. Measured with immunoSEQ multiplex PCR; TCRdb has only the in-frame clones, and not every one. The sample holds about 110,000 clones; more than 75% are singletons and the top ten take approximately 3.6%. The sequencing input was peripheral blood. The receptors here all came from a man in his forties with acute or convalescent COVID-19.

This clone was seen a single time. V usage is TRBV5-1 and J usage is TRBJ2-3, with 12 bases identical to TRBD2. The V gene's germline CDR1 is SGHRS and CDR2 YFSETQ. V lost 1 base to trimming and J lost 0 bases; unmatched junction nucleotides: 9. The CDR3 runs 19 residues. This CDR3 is CASSLTTSGGTTSTDTQYF. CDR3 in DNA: TGCGCCAGCAGCTTGACCACTAGCGGGGGGACGACTAGCACAGATACGCAGTATTTT.

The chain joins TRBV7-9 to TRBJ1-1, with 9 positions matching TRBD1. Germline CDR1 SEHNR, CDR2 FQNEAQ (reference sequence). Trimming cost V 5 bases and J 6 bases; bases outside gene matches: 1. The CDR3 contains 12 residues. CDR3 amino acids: CASSGTGPEAFF. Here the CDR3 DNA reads TGTGCCAGCAGCGGGACAGGGCCTGAAGCTTTCTTT. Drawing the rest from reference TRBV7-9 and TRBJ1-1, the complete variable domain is DTGVSQNPRHKITKRGQNVTFRCDPISEHNRLYWYRQTLGQGPEFLTYFQNEAQLEKSRLLSDRFSAERPKGSFSTLEIQRTEQGDSAMYLCASSGTGPEAFFGQGTRLTVV.

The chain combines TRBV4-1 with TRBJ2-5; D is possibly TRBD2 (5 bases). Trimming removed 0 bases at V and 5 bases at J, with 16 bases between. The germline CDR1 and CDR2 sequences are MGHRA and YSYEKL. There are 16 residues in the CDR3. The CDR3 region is CASSQDPSSGWETQYF. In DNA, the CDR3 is TGCGCCAGCAGCCAAGATCCTAGCTCGGGATGGGAGACCCAGTACTTC.

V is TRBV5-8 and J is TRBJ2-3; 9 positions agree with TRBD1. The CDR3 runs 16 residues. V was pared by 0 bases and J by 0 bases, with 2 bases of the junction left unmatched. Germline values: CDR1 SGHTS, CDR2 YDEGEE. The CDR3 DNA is TGTGCCAGCAGCTTGGGACAGGGGGTTAGCACAGATACGCAGTATTTT. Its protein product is CASSLGQGVSTDTQYF.

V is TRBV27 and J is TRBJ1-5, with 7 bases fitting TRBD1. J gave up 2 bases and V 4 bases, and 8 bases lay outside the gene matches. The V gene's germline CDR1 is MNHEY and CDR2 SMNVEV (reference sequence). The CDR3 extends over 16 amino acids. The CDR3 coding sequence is TGTGCCAGCAGTTCAGGACAGGTCAGTGGCAATCAGCCCCAGCATTTT. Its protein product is CASSSGQVSGNQPQHF.

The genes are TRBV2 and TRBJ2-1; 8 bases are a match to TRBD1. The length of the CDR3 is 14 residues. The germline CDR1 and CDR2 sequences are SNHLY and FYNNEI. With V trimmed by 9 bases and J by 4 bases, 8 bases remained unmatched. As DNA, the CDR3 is TGTGCCAGAGGGGGACAGGAACTTTACAATGAGCAGTTCTTC. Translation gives CARGGQELYNEQFF.

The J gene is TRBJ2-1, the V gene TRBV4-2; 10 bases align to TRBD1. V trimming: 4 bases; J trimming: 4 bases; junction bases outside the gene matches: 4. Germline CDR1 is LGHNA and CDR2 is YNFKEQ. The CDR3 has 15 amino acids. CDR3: CASSPGQGPYNEQFF. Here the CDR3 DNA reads TGTGCCAGCAGCCCGGGACAGGGGCCTTACAATGAGCAGTTCTTC.